The 16 T cell receptor beta chains reported below all come from one sample, sequenced in a study of shared T cell receptors in the human thymus. The protocol was immunoSEQ multiplex PCR, while the TCRdb copy is restricted to in-frame clones and leaves out a portion. The sample has some 760,000 clones; approximately 83% are singletons. The same sample was also studied in work on human thymus T cells.

The sample was thymocytes. All receptors come from a girl under three years old with a congenital heart defect.

The rearrangement links TRBV10-3 to TRBJ1-1; D is undetermined. In germline, CDR1 is ENHRY, CDR2 SYGVKD. V gave up 3 bases and J gave up 0 bases, with 11 bases separating them. The CDR3 loop spans 15 amino acids. For the CDR3, the DNA is TGTGCCATCAGTGAAGCGGAGTTTATGAACACTGAAGCTTTCTTT. It encodes CAISEAEFMNTEAFF.

The chain links TRBV2 to TRBJ2-7, with 9 positions matching TRBD1. The CDR3 runs to 15 residues. Per germline, CDR1 SNHLY and CDR2 FYNNEI. J gave up 3 bases and V 4 bases, and 7 bases lay outside the gene matches. The DNA of the CDR3 is TGTGCCAGCAGTGCCCCGGGACAGGGACGCTACGAGCAGTACTTC. Amino acid sequence: CASSAPGQGRYEQYF. Together with reference TRBV2 and TRBJ2-7, the CDR3 gives the full variable domain: EPEVTQTPSHQVTQMGQEVILRCVPISNHLYFYWYRQILGQKVEFLVSFYNNEISEKSEIFDDQFSVERPDGSNFTLKIRSTKLEDSAMYFCASSAPGQGRYEQYFGPGTRLTVT.

The V gene is TRBV27, the J gene TRBJ1-2; D remains ambiguous. This CDR3 region has 17 residues. In germline, CDR1 is MNHEY, CDR2 SMNVEV (reference sequence). The V end was cut by 5 bases, the J end by 3 bases, with 22 bases between. The CDR3 sequence: CASSRERSFSVYYGYTF. CDR3 coding DNA: TGTGCCAGCAGTCGGGAGAGGTCTTTCTCCGTATACTATGGCTACACCTTC.

The chain combines TRBV12-5 with TRBJ2-1, with a tentative D call TRBD2 (5 bases). CDR1 is LGHNT, CDR2 FRNRAP, per germline. There are 15 residues in the CDR3. Trimming removed 5 bases at V and 0 bases at J, with 11 bases between. The DNA for the CDR3 is TGTGCTAGTGGTCCGACTACCAGCTCCTACAATGAGCAGTTCTTC. Residues: CASGPTTSSYNEQFF. Drawing the rest from reference TRBV12-5 and TRBJ2-1, the complete variable domain is DARVTQTPRHKVTEMGQEVTMRCQPILGHNTVFWYRQTMMQGLELLAYFRNRAPLDDSGMPKDRFSAEMPDATLATLKIQPSEPRDSAVYFCASGPTTSSYNEQFFGPGTRLTVL.

The chain recombines TRBV19 with TRBJ1-1; a weak D match, TRBD1 (6 bases). The V gene lost 5 bases and the J gene lost 1 base, with 11 bases spanning the gap. This CDR3 comprises 14 residues. Germline-derived CDR1 and CDR2 are LNHDA and SQIVND (reference sequence). This chain's CDR3 is CASSPDRKNTEAFF. In nucleotides, the CDR3 is TGTGCCAGTAGTCCGGACAGAAAGAACACTGAAGCTTTCTTT.

Points on this clone: This CDR3 is also generated by other DNA sequences in the sample. This chain joins TRBV29-1 and TRBJ1-2, with TRBD1 matching over 8 bases. Germline trimming cut 4 bases from V and 2 bases from J; bases unmatched to any gene: 0. CDR3 length: 12 residues. From germline, CDR1 is SQVTM and CDR2 ANQGSEA. CDR3 region: CSVGTGNYGYTF. As DNA, the CDR3 is TGCAGCGTTGGGACAGGGAACTATGGCTACACCTTC.

The V and J genes are TRBV29-1 and TRBJ2-7; TRBD1 matches 7 bases. With 5 bases clipped from V and 7 bases from J, the junction kept 8 bases outside the gene matches. CDR1 SQVTM and CDR2 ANQGSEA come from the germline V gene. This CDR3 spans 12 amino acids. The DNA of the CDR3 is TGCAGCGTTCGGTGGGGACAGAAAGAGCAGTACTTC. As protein: CSVRWGQKEQYF.

The V and J genes are TRBV5-1 and TRBJ1-6; no clear D gene. The CDR3 extends over 16 amino acids. The germline V and J ends were trimmed by 0 bases and 0 bases, with 7 bases remaining between them. Germline-derived CDR1 and CDR2 are SGHRS and YFSETQ. The CDR3 here is CASSLGSSSYNSPLHF. The CDR3 DNA reads TGCGCCAGCAGCTTGGGGTCTAGCTCCTATAATTCACCCCTCCACTTT.

The chain joins TRBV27 to TRBJ2-3; the D gene is possibly TRBD1 (6 bases). The CDR3 contains 14 residues. From germline, CDR1 is MNHEY and CDR2 SMNVEV (reference sequence). V lost 4 bases to trimming and J lost 2 bases, with 10 bases between them. The CDR3 here is CASSSKGDTDTQYF. The CDR3 nucleotides read TGTGCCAGCAGTTCTAAGGGGGACACAGATACGCAGTATTTT.

The rearrangement uses TRBV13 and TRBJ1-2, with D possibly TRBD1 on 6 matching bases. CDR1 and CDR2 from the germline V gene are PRHDT and FYEKMQ (reference sequence). The CDR3 spans 15 residues. Trimming stripped 5 bases from V and 2 bases from J, with 15 bases between. The CDR3 protein is CASSRLGQLNYGYTF. CDR3 DNA sequence: TGTGCCAGCAGCCGACTCGGACAGTTGAACTATGGCTACACCTTC.

This clone occurred a few times. This chain links TRBV9 with TRBJ2-3; TRBD2 agrees at 9 bases. Per germline, CDR1 SGDLS and CDR2 YYNGEE. This CDR3 region has 18 residues. V trimming: 4 bases; J trimming: 4 bases; junction bases outside the gene matches: 16. The DNA of the CDR3 is TGTGCCAGCAGCCCACATCCCCTAGCGGGGAACAACGCAGATACGCAGTATTTT. As protein: CASSPHPLAGNNADTQYF.

The genes are TRBV27 and TRBJ1-1; 7 bases agree with TRBD1. Trimming at V came to 6 bases and at J to 5 bases, leaving 9 bases not matched to a gene. Germline-derived CDR1 and CDR2 are MNHEY and SMNVEV (reference sequence). This CDR3 region has 14 residues. CDR3 sequence (DNA): TGTGCCAGCAGGTTTCGACAGGGTTGGACTGAAGCTTTCTTT. Its translation: CASRFRQGWTEAFF.

The gene calls are TRBV29-1 and TRBJ1-1; D might be TRBD1 (5 bases). The CDR3 extends over 14 amino acids. CDR1 and CDR2 (germline): SQVTM, ANQGSEA. Trimming stripped 7 bases from V and 0 bases from J, with 15 bases between. In DNA, the CDR3 is TGCAGCGCGCAGGGAGGTACACTGAACACTGAAGCTTTCTTT. Translated, it gives CSAQGGTLNTEAFF.

The chain carries TRBV30 and TRBJ1-1; 11 bases are a match to TRBD1. The germline CDR1 and CDR2 sequences are GTSNPN and SVGIG (reference sequence). V trimming: 0 bases; J trimming: 6 bases; junction bases outside the gene matches: 6. The CDR3 sequence is 15 residues long. The CDR3 region has the DNA TGTGCCTGGAGTGTGGACAGGGGGCGTTCGGCTGAAGCTTTCTTT. Residues: CAWSVDRGRSAEAFF.

The chain combines TRBV15 with TRBJ1-1; the match to TRBD1 covers 8 bases. CDR3 length: 15 residues. Germline lookup yields CDR1 LNHNV and CDR2 YYDKDF (reference sequence). V trimming: 1 base; J trimming: 5 bases; junction bases outside the gene matches: 6. The CDR3 coding sequence is TGTGCCACCAGCAGAGGCGCGACAGGGGTTACTGAAGCTTTCTTT. Amino acid sequence: CATSRGATGVTEAFF.

V usage is TRBV28 and J usage is TRBJ1-5; 9 positions match TRBD1. There are 15 residues in the CDR3. V was pared by 7 bases and J by 8 bases, with 12 bases of the junction left unmatched. Germline CDR1 and CDR2: MDHEN and SYDVKM. The CDR3 DNA follows: TGTGCCAGCACCCCACCGACAGGGGGGAAGGAGCCCCAGCATTTT. This translates into CASTPPTGGKEPQHF.